Shown below are 20 T cell receptor beta chains from a single sample sequenced in a study of blood T cell repertoires in COVID-19. Profiled with immunoSEQ multiplex PCR; TCRdb holds only in-frame clones, not every one. The table lists roughly 290,000 clones, 80% to 90% of them singletons. The sample comprised PBMCs or T cells enriched from blood (not recorded which). All receptors come from a man in his thirties or forties who had recovered from COVID-19.

This rearrangement joins TRBV7-3 to TRBJ2-7, with D tentatively TRBD1 (6 bases). This CDR3 is 13 amino acids long. The V gene lost 4 bases and the J gene lost 7 bases, with 14 bases spanning the gap. Germline V gene data show CDR1 as SGHTA and CDR2 as FQGTGA. As DNA, the CDR3 is TGTGCCAGCAGCTCGGGACACAGTAATGAGCAGTACTTC. As protein: CASSSGHSNEQYF.

As DNA, the CDR3 is TGTGCCAGCAGCCAAGACCTCCTCTGGGGGGGAGGCCACGAGCAGTACTTC. It translates to CASSQDLLWGGGHEQYF. The rearrangement links TRBV4-2 to TRBJ2-7, with 7 bases matching TRBD2. The germline CDR1 and CDR2 sequences are LGHNA and YNFKEQ. This CDR3 is 17 amino acids long. V was clipped by 0 bases and J by 5 bases; unmatched bases: 13.

The V gene is TRBV5-1, the J gene TRBJ1-4, with 7 bases matching TRBD1. Losses at the gene ends were 0 bases for V and 10 bases for J; bases not matched to a gene: 12. Germline V gene lookup returns CDR1 SGHRS and CDR2 YFSETQ. There are 16 residues in the CDR3. The DNA of the CDR3 is TGCGCCAGCAGCTTGGATAATACAGGGGAAGTTGGAAAACTGTTTTTT. Its translation is CASSLDNTGEVGKLFF.

In DNA, the CDR3 is TGTGCCAGCAGCCAAGAGGGGCAGGGTTTTGACACCATATATTTT. Its translation: CASSQEGQGFDTIYF. The J gene is TRBJ1-3, the V gene TRBV4-2; D possibly corresponds to TRBD1 (5 bases). Germline CDR1 and CDR2: LGHNA and YNFKEQ. V was trimmed by 0 bases and J by 8 bases, leaving 14 bases between them. This CDR3 has 15 amino acids.

The chain recombines TRBV18 with TRBJ2-5; TRBD2 agrees at 9 bases. Losses at the gene ends were 6 bases for V and 1 base for J; bases not matched to a gene: 6. The CDR3 is made up of 15 amino acids. Germline V gene lookup returns CDR1 KGHSH and CDR2 LQKENI. The CDR3 nucleotides read TGTGCCAGCTCCCTCCTAGCGGGGTCCCAAGAGACCCAGTACTTC. This translates into CASSLLAGSQETQYF.

V and J are TRBV9 and TRBJ2-4; 10 nucleotides agree with TRBD1. Germline V gene sequence: CDR1 SGDLS, CDR2 YYNGEE. The CDR3 consists of 16 residues. J lost 0 bases, V lost 4 bases, and 4 bases had no gene match. The CDR3 sequence: CASSLRDRGAKNIQYF. For the CDR3, the DNA is TGTGCCAGCAGCCTCCGGGACAGGGGAGCCAAAAACATTCAGTACTTC.

This clone was recorded a few times. V gene TRBV7-2 combines with J gene TRBJ1-3, with 7 positions matching TRBD1. The CDR3 loop spans 16 amino acids. Germline values: CDR1 SGHTA, CDR2 FQGNSA. Losses at the gene ends were 1 base for V and 2 bases for J; bases not matched to a gene: 5. As DNA, the CDR3 is TGTGCCAGCAGCTTAGAGGGGGCGGGGACTGGAAACACCATATATTTT. Its protein product is CASSLEGAGTGNTIYF.

The J gene is TRBJ2-2, the V gene TRBV11-3, with 7 bases aligning to TRBD1. With 4 bases clipped from V and 6 bases from J, the junction kept 8 bases outside the gene matches. Germline CDR1 and CDR2: SGHNT and YENEEA. This CDR3 comprises 15 residues. DNA of the CDR3: TGTGCCAGCAGCTACGGGACAGCGGTCCCCGGGGAGCTGTTTTTT. Protein sequence: CASSYGTAVPGELFF.

The chain recombines TRBV6-5 with TRBJ1-1; D is possibly TRBD1 (5 bases). Germline CDR1 MNHEY, CDR2 SVGAGI. The CDR3 is 15 amino acids. Between the trimmed V and J ends, which lost 2 bases and 5 bases, there was a span of 15 bases. CDR3 loop: CASSYSRGVLTEAFF. In DNA form, the CDR3 reads TGTGCCAGCAGTTACAGCCGGGGGGTTCTTACTGAAGCTTTCTTT.

V usage is TRBV14 and J usage is TRBJ2-3; D possibly corresponds to TRBD2 (6 bases). This CDR3 has 17 amino acids. Germline CDR1 reads SGHDN; CDR2 reads FVKESK. Deletions cut 5 bases from V and 1 base from J, with 19 bases between. The CDR3 DNA follows: TGTGCCAGCAGCTCCAGCTTGGGGGGATCCGGCACAGATACGCAGTATTTT. Its protein product is CASSSSLGGSGTDTQYF.

The J gene is TRBJ1-1, the V gene TRBV5-8, with D possibly being TRBD1 (5 bases). Trimming removed 0 bases from V and 11 bases from J, with 11 bases in between. CDR3 length: 12 amino acids. Looked up from germline, CDR1 is SGHTS and CDR2 is YDEGEE. CDR3 sequence (DNA): TGTGCCAGCAGCTTGGCAGGGCAGGCGGCTTTCTTT. Amino acid sequence: CASSLAGQAAFF.

The chain is built from TRBV5-1 and TRBJ2-7; D is possibly TRBD1 (5 bases). CDR1 and CDR2 from the germline V gene are SGHRS and YFSETQ. Trimming pared 0 bases from V and 4 bases from J, leaving 14 bases between. The CDR3 sequence is 15 residues long. CDR3 residues: CASSLGGLGRYEQYF. As DNA, the CDR3 is TGCGCCAGCAGCTTGGGGGGCCTGGGTAGGTACGAGCAGTACTTC.

The chain couples TRBV7-2 to TRBJ2-5, with 7 bases aligning to TRBD1. The CDR3 is made up of 13 amino acids. Germline V CDR1 and CDR2: SGHTA, FQGNSA. Losses at the gene ends were 5 bases for V and 14 bases for J; bases not matched to a gene: 14. CDR3 coding DNA: TGTGCCAGCAGCCTAACAAATATCGACAGGGACTACTTC. Translation gives CASSLTNIDRDYF.

The rearrangement joins TRBV30 to TRBJ2-4; maybe TRBD2 (5 bases). Germline loops: CDR1 GTSNPN, CDR2 SVGIG (reference sequence). Between the trimmed V and J ends, which lost 1 base and 11 bases, there was a span of 18 bases. The CDR3 loop spans 14 amino acids. The CDR3, as DNA: TGTGCCTGGAGTGCCGCCGTAAGCGGCCGGGTTCAGTACTTC. It is translated as CAWSAAVSGRVQYF.

The genes are TRBV5-1 and TRBJ1-6; 8 bases are shared with TRBD1. The CDR3 sequence is 14 residues long. Germline lookup yields CDR1 SGHRS and CDR2 YFSETQ. J gave up 7 bases and V 3 bases, and 3 bases lay outside the gene matches. CDR3: CASSSTGANSPLHF. DNA of the CDR3: TGCGCCAGCAGCTCGACAGGGGCAAATTCACCCCTCCACTTT. The full variable domain, with the rest looked up from reference TRBV5-1 and TRBJ1-6, is KAGVTQTPRYLIKTRGQQVTLSCSPISGHRSVSWYQQTPGQGLQFLFEYFSETQRNKGNFPGRFSGRQFSNSRSEMNVSTLELGDSALYLCASSSTGANSPLHFGNGTRLTVT.

This sequence joins TRBV9 and TRBJ1-5; no clear D. V was shortened by 7 bases and J by 7 bases, with 9 bases between the two germline ends. Germline V gene lookup returns CDR1 SGDLS and CDR2 YYNGEE. The CDR3 totals 11 residues. The CDR3 is CASGGGQPQHF. The CDR3 DNA is TGTGCCAGCGGAGGTGGCCAGCCCCAGCATTTT.

The rearrangement links TRBV7-2 to TRBJ1-2, with TRBD1 identical over 7 bases. CDR3 length: 15 amino acids. CDR1 is SGHTA and CDR2 is FQGNSA in the germline V gene. After removal of 6 bases from V and 2 bases from J, the junction contained 9 bases not matched to a gene. The CDR3 DNA reads TGTGCCAGCAGTCAAATAGGGGGCTGGAACTATGGCTACACCTTC. Residues: CASSQIGGWNYGYTF.

This chain uses TRBV7-3 with TRBJ2-1; 10 bases align to TRBD1. The V segment lost 0 bases and the J segment 2 bases; nucleotides outside the gene matches: 4. The germline V gene has CDR1 SGHTA and CDR2 FQGTGA. This CDR3 is built from 17 residues. CDR3 coding DNA: TGTGCCAGCAGCTTAACGTGGGACAGGGGCGCCTACAATGAGCAGTTCTTC. It encodes CASSLTWDRGAYNEQFF.

The V gene is TRBV9, the J gene TRBJ2-4, with unresolved D. The V end lost 4 bases, the J end lost 6 bases, and 17 bases lay between the germline ends. The CDR3 has 15 residues. The germline gives CDR1 SGDLS, CDR2 YYNGEE. The CDR3 sequence: CASSTDGWSGNIQYF. CDR3 in DNA: TGTGCCAGCAGCACCGACGGGTGGTCGGGAAACATTCAGTACTTC.

In this sample, this clone turned up a few times. The chain has TRBV19 and TRBJ1-5; maybe TRBD1 (6 bases). The CDR3 runs 13 residues. Per the germline V gene, CDR1 is LNHDA and CDR2 is SQIVND (reference sequence). Trimming took 5 bases from V and 5 from J, leaving 10 bases between them. The CDR3 here is CASSVDRYQPQHF. CDR3 DNA sequence: TGTGCCAGTAGTGTCGACAGGTATCAGCCCCAGCATTTT. Full variable domain (missing parts from reference TRBV19 and TRBJ1-5): DGGITQSPKYLFRKEGQNVTLSCEQNLNHDAMYWYRQDPGQGLRLIYYSQIVNDFQKGDIAEGYSVSREKKESFPLTVTSAQKNPTAFYLCASSVDRYQPQHFGDGTRLSIL.